This T cell receptor beta chain is from a study of T cell changes during pregnancy in multiple sclerosis. The protocol was immunoSEQ multiplex PCR, while the TCRdb copy is restricted to in-frame clones and leaves out a portion. The sample holds approximately 84,000 clones; 85% to 95% are singletons and the top ten take around 2.5%. Germline CDR1 and CDR2: MNHEY and SVGAGI. Trimming cost V 6 bases and J 8 bases, with 11 bases left between them. CDR3 size: 12 residues. This receptor was identified in a female donor with multiple sclerosis, enrolled in a pregnancy study. The sample was peripheral blood, taken in the third trimester of pregnancy. V gene TRBV6-5 combines with J gene TRBJ2-1, with D possibly being TRBD1 (5 bases). CDR3: CASRSLGDEQFF. As DNA, the CDR3 is TGTGCCAGCAGGTCCTTAGGGGATGAGCAGTTCTTC.